There are a few counts of the clone carrying this TCR beta chain. Antigen specificity is unknown. Cells sorted as Tregs were CD4+, CD25+ and CD127-/low. Full-length variable regions came from constant-region reverse primers plus semi-nested Nested Universal Primer A PCR. A single record per CDR3 protein comes from TCRdb applying MiXCR to the 5' RACE reads. The table lists 4,000 to 5,000 distinct CDR3 sequences, just over 70% of them singletons, with more than 3.5% in the top ten. Study-level findings and limits: Tumor-infiltrating Treg TCR alpha and beta sequences overlapped most with tumor naive CD4+ T cells, then blood naive.

Germline-derived CDR1 and CDR2 are MNHEY and SVGAGI. The CDR3 covers 13 residues. Trimming took off 6 bases at V and 0 bases at J, with 9 bases between the two ends. This chain joins TRBV6-5 and TRBJ2-7, with D possibly called TRBD1 or TRBD2 (5 bases each). Material: Tregs sorted from blood. The sequence was obtained from a female donor with breast cancer. The CDR3 here is CASRGTSSYEQYF. Written as DNA, the CDR3 is TGTGCCAGCAGGGGGACGTCCTCCTACGAGCAGTACTTC.